The text below deals with one T cell receptor beta chain. Its specificity is unknown. The sample comes from a study of STAT3 mutations in large granular lymphocyte leukemia. Study-level points and caveats: Variable sampling intervals and differing treatment regimens complicated linking therapy response to TCR clonal burden changes. At least one immunodominant TCR beta clonotype appeared in every T-cell large granular lymphocyte leukemia patient.

TCRdb's table, derived via immunoSEQ multiplex PCR, lists solely in-frame clones and lacks some. The sample yields fewer than 7,000 clones, about 32% seen once. This CDR3 contains 15 residues. CDR1 and CDR2 (germline): SGHVS, FQNEAQ. Trimming removed 2 bases from V and 2 bases from J, with 13 bases in between. The J gene is TRBJ2-7, the V gene TRBV7-8; tentative D call: TRBD1 (6 bases). The TCR was taken from a woman in her thirties or forties with T-cell large granular lymphocyte leukemia. Some clones in this sample may be carry-over from other donors' samples. Sequencing was done on a sample of peripheral blood mononuclear cells. For the CDR3, the DNA is TGTGCCAGCAGCTTAAGTCAGGGGAACCCCTACGAGCAGTACTTC. The encoded protein is CASSLSQGNPYEQYF.